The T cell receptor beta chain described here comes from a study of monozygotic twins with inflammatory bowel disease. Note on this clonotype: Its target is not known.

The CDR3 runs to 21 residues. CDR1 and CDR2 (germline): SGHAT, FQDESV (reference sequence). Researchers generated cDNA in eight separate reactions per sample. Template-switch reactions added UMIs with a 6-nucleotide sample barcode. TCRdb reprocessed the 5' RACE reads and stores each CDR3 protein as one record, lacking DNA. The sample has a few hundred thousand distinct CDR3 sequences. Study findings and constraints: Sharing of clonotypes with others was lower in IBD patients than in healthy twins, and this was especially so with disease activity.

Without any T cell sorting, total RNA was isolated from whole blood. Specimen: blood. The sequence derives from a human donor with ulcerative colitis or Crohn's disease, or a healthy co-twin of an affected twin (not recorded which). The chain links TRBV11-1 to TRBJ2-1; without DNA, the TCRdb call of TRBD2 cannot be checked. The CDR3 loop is CASSLVAGLAGDKSSYNEQFF.